This T cell receptor beta chain appears in the sequencing data of a study of T cell clones after liver transplantation. At the level of the study: Pre-transplant mixed lymphocyte reactions yielded third-party-reactive TCRbeta sequences as comparators for graft-donor-reactive sequences. Tolerant meant at least one year fully off immunosuppression without liver enzymes above twice normal.

Germline V gene data show CDR1 as SNHLY and CDR2 as FYNNEI. With 2 bases removed from V and 10 bases from J, the gap between germline ends came to 13 bases. CDR3 size: 13 residues. Thawed unstimulated PBMCs were FACS-sorted by CD3, CD4 and CD8 into two populations. Profiled with immunoSEQ multiplex PCR; TCRdb holds only in-frame clones, not every one. Of 70,000 to 80,000 clones detected, about nine tenths appear once; the ten largest clones hold roughly 3%. Points on this clone: Its antigen remains unidentified.

Study conclusions and caveats: Compared with third party-reactive sequences, donor-reactive ones declined more, independent of withdrawal success.

The sample here was CD4+ T cells from blood, taken before liver transplant. The chain combines TRBV2 with TRBJ2-3; D is unresolved. The TCR was taken from a human donor who received a liver transplant. The CDR3 loop is CASSESQALSQYF. The DNA for the CDR3 is TGTGCCAGCAGTGAAAGCCAGGCCCTATCGCAGTATTTT.